The 8 T cell receptor beta chains listed next were all sequenced from one sample in a study of OX40 agonist ivuxolimab in advanced cancers. Clones were read by immunoSEQ multiplex PCR, and TCRdb kept only the in-frame ones, dropping some. The sample lists just under 60,000 clones, about 89% seen once, with about 4.1% in the top ten. Specimen: CD4+ or CD8+ T cells sorted from blood, collected in a trial of the OX40 agonist ivuxolimab. These receptors came from an adult with an advanced solid tumor such as melanoma, head and neck, liver or kidney cancer.

This chain joins TRBV5-1 and TRBJ2-7; D might be TRBD1 (8 bases). The V gene lost 3 bases and the J gene lost 3 bases, with 13 bases spanning the gap. The CDR3 has 14 amino acids. The germline CDR1 and CDR2 sequences are SGHRS and YFSETQ. The CDR3 is CASSYRGGDYEQYF. The CDR3 DNA sequence: TGCGCCAGCAGCTACAGGGGGGGTGACTACGAGCAGTACTTC. Full variable domain (missing parts from reference TRBV5-1 and TRBJ2-7): KAGVTQTPRYLIKTRGQQVTLSCSPISGHRSVSWYQQTPGQGLQFLFEYFSETQRNKGNFPGRFSGRQFSNSRSEMNVSTLELGDSALYLCASSYRGGDYEQYFGPGTRLTVT.

V gene TRBV18 combines with J gene TRBJ2-1; weak D call: TRBD2 (5 bases). Trimming pared 3 bases from V and 9 bases from J, leaving 18 bases between. The CDR3 is 15 amino acids. The germline V gene encodes CDR1 KGHSH and CDR2 LQKENI. CDR3 sequence (DNA): TGTGCCAGCTCACCCGAAGGACTCCCGCCAGGTGAGCAGTTCTTC. Translating gives CASSPEGLPPGEQFF.

This chain uses TRBV2 with TRBJ1-2; D not certain. Germline V gene data show CDR1 as SNHLY and CDR2 as FYNNEI. The CDR3 is made up of 17 amino acids. Trimming removed 0 bases at V and 3 bases at J, with 17 bases between. The CDR3: CASSEAVVPRPHYGYTF. In DNA, the CDR3 is TGTGCCAGCAGTGAAGCGGTGGTACCTCGGCCCCACTATGGCTACACCTTC.

The chain uses TRBV4-3 and TRBJ2-2, with TRBD2 identical over 7 bases. The CDR3 extends over 12 amino acids. The V segment lost 8 bases and the J segment 6 bases; nucleotides outside the gene matches: 3. Germline loops: CDR1 LGHNA, CDR2 YSLEER. For the CDR3, the DNA is TGCGCCAGCGCGGGGGAAGCCGGGGAGCTGTTTTTT. Residues: CASAGEAGELFF.

This chain connects TRBV13 to TRBJ1-1; TRBD1 might be the D (6 bases). CDR3 length: 15 residues. The germline CDR1 and CDR2 sequences are PRHDT and FYEKMQ (reference sequence). Deletions cut 5 bases from V and 1 base from J, with 14 bases between. CDR3 bases: TGTGCCAGCAGCCTGGCGGGGGCTGGGAACACTGAAGCTTTCTTT. It yields the protein CASSLAGAGNTEAFF.

The V and J genes are TRBV7-9 and TRBJ2-1; 8 bases align to TRBD2. CDR3 length equals 16 residues. Germline CDR1 and CDR2: SEHNR and FQNEAQ (reference sequence). Germline trimming cut 5 bases from V and 4 bases from J; bases unmatched to any gene: 10. The CDR3 sequence is CASSPTGERGYNEQFF. Here the CDR3 DNA reads TGTGCCAGCAGCCCCACGGGCGAGCGGGGGTACAATGAGCAGTTCTTC.

The J gene is TRBJ1-1, the V gene TRBV19; D possibly corresponds to TRBD1 (6 bases). Deletions cut 8 bases from V and 0 bases from J, with 16 bases between. The CDR3 totals 15 residues. Germline CDR1 and CDR2: LNHDA and SQIVND (reference sequence). Written as DNA, the CDR3 is TGTGCCAGTTCGTGGGGGGGCGGCATGAACACTGAAGCTTTCTTT. This translates into CASSWGGGMNTEAFF.

The chain has TRBV12-2 and TRBJ2-3; TRBD2 reflects the table's D call only, with no check against the DNA. TRBV12-2 is given as a pseudogene. CDR3 length: 17 amino acids. The CDR3 protein is CASRVAGTSGNTDTQYF. CDR3 sequence (DNA): TGTGCAAGTCGCGTAGCGGGGACTAGCGGGAACACAGATACGCAGTATTTT.